Shown below are 32 T cell receptor beta chains from a single sample sequenced in a study of T cells in Graves' hyperthyroidism and ophthalmopathy. TCR beta CDR3 regions were amplified from RNA transcripts. HTBI primers were used for first-round RT-PCR of the TCR CDR3. TCRdb reprocessed the multiplex PCR reads with MiXCR, giving one entry per CDR3 protein. The sample has some 350,000 distinct CDR3 sequences, 15% to 17% seen once. The sequenced sample was blood. The receptor set was obtained from a woman between 18 and 29 years old with Graves' hyperthyroidism that later progressed to Graves' ophthalmopathy.

This clonotype appeared many times. This chain connects TRBV28 to TRBJ1-2, with D unclear. The CDR3 is 12 residues long. V was shortened by 11 bases and J by 6 bases, with 16 bases between the two germline ends. CDR1 is MDHEN and CDR2 is SYDVKM in the germline V gene. CDR3 DNA: TGTGCCTCCTTGGGCGGAGGGAATGGCTACACCTTC. Translation gives CASLGGGNGYTF.

This chain's CDR3 is CASSLYIGWGQPQHF. In DNA form, the CDR3 reads TGTGCCAGCAGTTTATACATAGGCTGGGGTCAGCCCCAGCATTTT. The gene calls are TRBV27 and TRBJ1-5; D gene uncertain. The germline CDR1 and CDR2 sequences are MNHEY and SMNVEV (reference sequence). V lost 1 base, J lost 6 bases, and 13 bases lay in between. The CDR3 contains 15 residues.

The chain couples TRBV11-3 to TRBJ1-4; D is unresolved. V lost 3 bases and J lost 0, with 17 bases in between. Per germline, CDR1 SGHNT and CDR2 YENEEA. The CDR3 has 18 residues. The CDR3 reads CASSFSRSGGPTNEKLFF. The CDR3 nucleotides are TGTGCCAGCAGCTTTTCGAGGAGTGGCGGACCAACTAATGAAAAACTGTTTTTT. Complete variable domain (other parts from reference TRBV11-3 and TRBJ1-4): EAGVVQSPRYKIIEKKQPVAFWCNPISGHNTLYWYLQNLGQGPELLIRYENEEAVDDSQLPKDRFSAERLKGVDSTLKIQPAELGDSAVYLCASSFSRSGGPTNEKLFFGSGTQLSVL.

In the case of this clonotype: This may arise from a read error, as a much more abundant clone is one base away. The chain combines TRBV18 with TRBJ2-7, with 16 bases lining up with TRBD2. This CDR3 contains 19 residues. Germline assignment: CDR1 KGHSH and CDR2 LQKENI. CDR3 coding DNA: TGTGCCAGCTCACCCATGGGACTAGCGGGAGGGACGAACTCCTACGAGCCGTACTTC. Amino acid sequence: CASSPMGLAGGTNSYEPYF. Looking up the rest from reference TRBV18 and TRBJ2-7 gives the full variable domain: NAGVMQNPRHLVRRRGQEARLRCSPMKGHSHVYWYRQLPEEGLKFMVYLQKENIIDESGMPKERFSAEFPKEGPSILRIQQVVRGDSAAYFCASSPMGLAGGTNSYEPYFGPGTRLTVT.

Only a few counts were recorded for this clonotype. CDR3 DNA sequence: TGTGCCAGCAGCCCGGAGGACAGCCAATCACCCCTCCACTTT. Translated, it gives CASSPEDSQSPLHF. V and J are TRBV9 and TRBJ1-6, with D possibly TRBD1 on 6 matching bases. This CDR3 is built from 14 residues. V was shortened by 4 bases and J by 10 bases, with 15 bases between the two germline ends. The V gene's germline CDR1 is SGDLS and CDR2 YYNGEE.

In its sample, this clonotype was seen many times. This chain links TRBV28 with TRBJ1-1; D gene ambiguous. Germline CDR1 reads MDHEN; CDR2 reads SYDVKM. The V gene lost 5 bases and the J gene lost 8 bases, with 9 bases spanning the gap. The CDR3 covers 11 residues. In DNA, the CDR3 is TGTGCCAGCAGTCGGGCCTTAGAAGCTTTCTTT. Protein: CASSRALEAFF.

In its sample, this clonotype was seen a few times. This chain uses TRBV30 with TRBJ1-1; maybe TRBD1 (5 bases). The CDR3 is made up of 16 amino acids. Trimming took 1 base from V and 1 from J, leaving 16 bases between them. Germline V CDR1 and CDR2: GTSNPN, SVGIG (reference sequence). The CDR3 here is CAWSGGTPARNTEAFF. The CDR3 DNA reads as TGTGCCTGGAGTGGAGGGACGCCCGCTCGGAACACTGAAGCTTTCTTT.

Note on this clonotype: A much more abundant neighbour one base away suggests this may be a read error. J is TRBJ2-5 and V is TRBV20-1, with D possibly matching TRBD2 (7 bases). The CDR3 is 16 residues long. From germline, CDR1 is DFQATT and CDR2 SNEGSKA (reference sequence). V lost 2 bases, J lost 4 bases, and 20 bases lay in between. CDR3 sequence: CSARPLIRGGGETQYF. CDR3 in DNA: TGCAGTGCTAGACCCCTAATCAGGGGAGGGGGAGAGACCCAGTACTTC.

The chain is built from TRBV7-3 and TRBJ2-2; D unclear. The CDR3 has 14 amino acids. Trimming pared 6 bases from V and 3 bases from J, leaving 11 bases between. Per germline, CDR1 SGHTA and CDR2 FQGTGA. CDR3 in amino acids: CASRKPMDTGELFF. The CDR3 DNA is TGTGCCAGCAGGAAACCAATGGACACCGGGGAGCTGTTTTTT.

The chain uses TRBV27 and TRBJ2-3, with a possible D match to TRBD2 (6 bases). The V gene lost 11 bases and the J gene lost 3 bases, with 18 bases spanning the gap. This CDR3 is built from 14 residues. Germline V gives CDR1 MNHEY, CDR2 SMNVEV (reference sequence). The CDR3 DNA reads TGTGCCGCGGCTGGGCTAGGAGGGACAGATACGCAGTATTTT. Its protein is CAAAGLGGTDTQYF.

This clonotype occurred many times. The V and J genes are TRBV30 and TRBJ1-5; D remains unclear. V was pared by 5 bases and J by 7 bases, with 18 bases between. CDR1 GTSNPN and CDR2 SVGIG come from the germline V gene (reference sequence). The CDR3 sequence is 14 residues long. For the CDR3, the DNA is TGTGCCTGGTCCCATCCGGCGTTGGAGCAGCCCCAGCATTTT. Its translation is CAWSHPALEQPQHF.

J is TRBJ2-5 and V is TRBV20-1; the match to TRBD2 covers 14 bases. The CDR3 has 15 residues. Germline CDR1 is DFQATT and CDR2 is SNEGSKA (reference sequence). V lost 6 bases, J lost 5 bases, and 8 bases stayed unmatched. CDR3 residues: CSALGLAGVGETQYF. CDR3 sequence (DNA): TGCAGTGCCCTGGGACTAGCGGGAGTAGGGGAGACCCAGTACTTC.

This clonotype has at least ten counts. The chain carries TRBV6-1 and TRBJ2-1; TRBD2 matches 8 bases. Unmatched junction bases numbered 12, after V lost 10 bases and J lost 4 bases. The CDR3 has 15 residues. Per germline, CDR1 MNHNS and CDR2 SASEGT. The CDR3 reads CATGGLAGHYNEQFF. The CDR3 nucleotides are TGTGCCACCGGAGGGCTAGCGGGTCATTACAATGAGCAGTTCTTC.

The chain links TRBV9 to TRBJ1-6; D may be TRBD1 (6 bases). V lost 4 bases and J lost 10, with 15 bases in between. Germline CDR1 reads SGDLS; CDR2 reads YYNGEE. CDR3 length equals 14 residues. The CDR3 DNA sequence: TGTGCCAGCAGCTCCCAACGGGGACACTCACCCCTCCACTTT. Residues: CASSSQRGHSPLHF.

In its sample, this clonotype was seen many times. J is TRBJ1-1 and V is TRBV28; 7 nucleotides line up with TRBD1. The CDR3 covers 15 residues. Germline V gene data show CDR1 as MDHEN and CDR2 as SYDVKM. Trimming at V came to 5 bases and at J to 1 base, leaving 7 bases not matched to a gene. CDR3 bases: TGTGCCAGCAGTCCCCAGGGACAGCCGAACACTGAAGCTTTCTTT. This sequence encodes CASSPQGQPNTEAFF.

This clonotype occurred many times. V and J are TRBV7-9 and TRBJ1-1, with D unclear. Looked up from germline, CDR1 is SEHNR and CDR2 is FQNEAQ (reference sequence). The CDR3 loop spans 13 amino acids. V lost 1 base and J lost 6, with 9 bases in between. Here the CDR3 reads CASSLEQDPEAFF. CDR3 DNA: TGTGCCAGCAGCTTAGAGCAGGACCCTGAAGCTTTCTTT.

The sample holds many counts of this clonotype. V and J are TRBV15 and TRBJ2-1; TRBD2 is a possible D gene (6 bases). This CDR3 contains 15 residues. Per the germline V gene, CDR1 is LNHNV and CDR2 is YYDKDF (reference sequence). Deletions cut 2 bases from V and 10 bases from J, with 18 bases between. The DNA for the CDR3 is TGTGCCACCAGCAGACAGTCGGAGGGCCGGGAGGAGCAGTTCTTC. This translates into CATSRQSEGREEQFF.

Only a few counts were recorded for this clonotype. V gene TRBV18 combines with J gene TRBJ2-1, with 9 bases fitting TRBD2. Germline trimming cut 2 bases from V and 1 base from J; bases unmatched to any gene: 9. This CDR3 comprises 18 residues. CDR1 is KGHSH and CDR2 is LQKENI in the germline V gene. Written as DNA, the CDR3 is TGTGCCAGCTCACCAATCTTCACTAGCGGGTCTTCCTACAATGAGCAGTTCTTC. Amino acid sequence: CASSPIFTSGSSYNEQFF.

This clonotype was found a few times. This sequence joins TRBV20-1 and TRBJ2-1, with TRBD2 matching 7 bases. Losses at the gene ends were 6 bases for V and 5 bases for J; bases not matched to a gene: 7. The germline V gene encodes CDR1 DFQATT and CDR2 SNEGSKA (reference sequence). CDR3 length equals 13 residues. The CDR3 loop is CSADRGSHNEQFF. The CDR3 DNA reads as TGCAGTGCCGACCGCGGGAGTCACAATGAGCAGTTCTTC.

This clonotype came up many times. The chain is built from TRBV5-1 and TRBJ1-1; TRBD1 aligns across 7 bases. CDR1 SGHRS and CDR2 YFSETQ come from the germline V gene. The CDR3 is 21 residues long. With 2 bases clipped from V and 6 bases from J, the junction kept 28 bases outside the gene matches. Here the CDR3 DNA reads TGCGCCAGCAGCTTACGGGATAGCTCATACAGGGGTCTGGTTGTTTCTTCTGAAGCTTTCTTT. It encodes CASSLRDSSYRGLVVSSEAFF.

This clonotype was found many times. The CDR3 here is CASSQVADSYNEQFF. DNA for the CDR3: TGTGCCAGCAGCCAAGTGGCCGACAGCTACAATGAGCAGTTCTTC. This rearrangement joins TRBV3-1 to TRBJ2-1; maybe TRBD1 (5 bases). Looked up from germline, CDR1 is LGHDT and CDR2 is YNNKEL (reference sequence). The V gene lost 1 base and the J gene lost 3 bases, with 10 bases spanning the gap. The CDR3 has 15 residues.

This clonotype was detected many times. The chain recombines TRBV29-1 with TRBJ2-7; D gene unclear. V was shortened by 4 bases and J by 5 bases, with 9 bases between the two germline ends. CDR3 length: 11 residues. Looked up from germline, CDR1 is SQVTM and CDR2 is ANQGSEA. As DNA, the CDR3 is TGCAGCGTTGCAGTACTGGACGAGCAGTACTTC. Translation gives CSVAVLDEQYF.

In regard to this clonotype: With a much larger clone just one base away, this may be a read error. No conserved phenylalanine or tryptophan is present at the end of the CDR3, so a read error is the likely explanation. The V gene is TRBV29-1, the J gene TRBJ2-3; D ambiguous. V gave up 5 bases and J gave up 4 bases, with 16 bases separating them. The CDR3 loop spans 14 amino acids. Germline V gives CDR1 SQVTM, CDR2 ANQGSEA. The CDR3 spells CSVQANGLSDTQYS. DNA for the CDR3: TGCAGCGTTCAGGCTAACGGGTTGTCAGATACGCAGTATTCT.

This clonotype was found a few times. The V gene is TRBV7-9, the J gene TRBJ2-3; 13 nucleotides align to TRBD2. V was pared by 5 bases and J by 4 bases, with 6 bases of the junction left unmatched. Germline-derived CDR1 and CDR2 are SEHNR and FQNEAQ (reference sequence). This CDR3 is built from 16 residues. The chain's CDR3 is CASSLGLAGEADTQYF. CDR3 nucleotide sequence: TGTGCCAGCAGCCTCGGACTAGCGGGAGAAGCAGATACGCAGTATTTT.

This clonotype has just a few counts. The rearrangement joins TRBV10-3 to TRBJ1-6; D not certain. Germline CDR1 ENHRY, CDR2 SYGVKD. V was shortened by 2 bases and J by 10 bases, with 12 bases between the two germline ends. The CDR3 loop spans 14 amino acids. The CDR3 loop is CAISELSVNSPLHF. The DNA for the CDR3 is TGTGCCATCAGTGAGCTGTCTGTTAACTCACCCCTCCACTTT.

On this clonotype: A read error may produce the germline difference seen at one junction end. This chain uses TRBV10-1 with TRBJ2-1; 10 positions match TRBD2. CDR1 is WNHNN and CDR2 is SYGVQD in the germline V gene (reference sequence). The CDR3 runs 16 residues. CDR3 protein: CASSEGASGRWNAQFF. Written as DNA, the CDR3 is TGCGCCAGCAGTGAGGGGGCTAGCGGGAGATGGAATGCGCAGTTCTTC.

This clonotype was counted many times. The genes are TRBV7-6 and TRBJ2-1, with 11 nucleotides matching TRBD1. The J segment lost 7 bases and the V segment lost 2 bases, leaving 7 bases of the junction unmatched. Germline assignment: CDR1 SGHVS and CDR2 FNYEAQ. The CDR3 loop spans 16 amino acids. CDR3 region: CASSLTGTGGKNEQFF. The CDR3 DNA follows: TGTGCCAGCAGCTTAACCGGGACAGGGGGAAAAAATGAGCAGTTCTTC.

In this sample, this clonotype turned up many times. V usage is TRBV15 and J usage is TRBJ2-7; D might be TRBD2 (7 bases). The CDR3 totals 15 residues. The V gene's germline CDR1 is LNHNV and CDR2 YYDKDF (reference sequence). Trimming stripped 1 base from V and 2 bases from J, with 12 bases between. CDR3 protein: CATSRAQGGPYEQYF. The CDR3 DNA is TGTGCCACCAGCAGAGCACAGGGAGGGCCCTACGAGCAGTACTTC.

This clonotype was picked up a small number of times. This chain links TRBV2 with TRBJ1-6; maybe TRBD1 (5 bases). Germline V gives CDR1 SNHLY, CDR2 FYNNEI. The CDR3 spans 17 residues. Trimming removed 8 bases at V and 0 bases at J, with 17 bases between. CDR3 in DNA: TGTGCCAGCCATACCCTGGAGGGGTACTCCTATAATTCACCCCTCCACTTT. It yields the protein CASHTLEGYSYNSPLHF.

Note on this clonotype: A much larger clonotype is one base distant, so this may be a read error. The chain links TRBV20-1 to TRBJ1-2; the D is unclear. The CDR3 is made up of 13 amino acids. CDR1 is DFQATT and CDR2 is SNEGSKA in the germline V gene (reference sequence). CDR3 protein: CSVRELRLGGYTF. Here the CDR3 DNA reads TGCAGTGTTAGAGAGCTCCGATTAGGCGGCTACACCTTC.

CDR3 amino acids: CASSNRGPANYEQYF. CDR3 sequence (DNA): TGTGCCAGCAGCAACAGGGGGCCAGCGAATTACGAGCAGTACTTC. The rearrangement joins TRBV5-4 to TRBJ2-7, with 9 bases matching TRBD1. CDR1 is SGHNT and CDR2 is YYREEE in the germline V gene (reference sequence). Unmatched junction bases numbered 9, after V lost 4 bases and J lost 4 bases. The CDR3 extends over 15 amino acids.

At least ten counts were recorded for this clonotype. V is TRBV28 and J is TRBJ1-5, with a possible D match to TRBD1 (5 bases). This CDR3 has 15 amino acids. The germline V gene has CDR1 MDHEN and CDR2 SYDVKM. V lost 3 bases and J 6 bases, leaving 15 bases between the germline ends. In DNA, the CDR3 is TGTGCCAGCAGTTTTGAGGGGAGGGCTGGTCAGCCCCAGCATTTT. Encoded protein: CASSFEGRAGQPQHF.